A selection of T cell receptor beta chains follows, all from one sample in a study of T cell responses to AZD1222 COVID-19 vaccine. Some clones are missing from TCRdb's copy, which holds only in-frame ones; the method was immunoSEQ multiplex PCR. The table has over 150,000 clones, around 85% seen once. The sequencing used peripheral blood, collected on day 0 of MenACWY control vaccination. The receptors derive from an adult in good health. CDR3s include the opening cysteine and the closing phenylalanine or tryptophan. Some rows have no size entry. The others give once, few or many, or a class for an expanded clone.

CDR3,J,V,size
CASSLQSGSSYEQYF,TRBJ2-7,TRBV4-2,once
CATSDASEGPYQPQHF,TRBJ1-5,TRBV24-1,NA
CASSGTWAHTDTQYF,TRBJ2-3,TRBV3-1/TRBV3-2,NA
CASSFDRGPGANVLTF,TRBJ2-6,TRBV2,few
CASSLTGLAEAFF,TRBJ1-1,TRBV28,NA
CASSPRAKGTQYF,TRBJ2-3,TRBV5-8,NA
CASTLEGYGYTF,TRBJ1-2,TRBV13,NA
CASSLAWQELDSGNTIYF,TRBJ1-3,TRBV5-1,NA
CASSGGGRMKTQYF,TRBJ2-5,TRBV9,once
CASSLHQQGAGSPLHF,TRBJ1-6,TRBV5-5,once
CASSGETGNGYTF,TRBJ1-2,TRBV2,NA
CASSAYRGQRVGGTEAFF,TRBJ1-1,TRBV18,NA
CASQGDGNSPLHF,TRBJ1-6,TRBV6-4,NA
CASRAAGGDEQYF,TRBJ2-7,TRBV2,once
CASSLRSGVGEAFF,TRBJ1-1,TRBV5-6,NA
CASSSGLIYGYTF,TRBJ1-2,TRBV10-1,NA
CASREDRGGTGELFF,TRBJ2-2,TRBV19,NA
CASSSAGEAFF,TRBJ1-1,TRBV5-6,NA
CASSLRTGEEKLFF,TRBJ1-4,TRBV5-1,few
CATSDPDQPQHF,TRBJ1-5,TRBV24-1,NA
CATSAPGGLRAFF,TRBJ1-1,TRBV24-1,once
CASSEAGINQPQHF,TRBJ1-5,TRBV6-1,NA
CASSPHVGLNQPQHF,TRBJ1-5,TRBV7-4,NA
CASSFLPGAEAFF,TRBJ1-1,TRBV7-9,few
CASSISGYEQYF,TRBJ2-7,TRBV19,NA
CASSQDRRGRRGTEAFF,TRBJ1-1,TRBV4-1,NA
CASSFSLSSPDYGYTF,TRBJ1-2,TRBV28,NA
CASSQGWDLNSPLHF,TRBJ1-6,TRBV14,NA
CASSEGGGIYGYTF,TRBJ1-2,TRBV6-1,NA
CASSLDRGSDEKLFF,TRBJ1-4,TRBV11-3,NA
CASTPGLGANEQFF,TRBJ2-1,TRBV4-1,NA
CATRFRQDEQFF,TRBJ2-1,TRBV6-5,NA
CASSYSGTAHTEAFF,TRBJ1-1,TRBV6-5,NA
CASSSLAGGTTTGELFF,TRBJ2-2,TRBV5-4,NA
CASSQEWGGNEQFF,TRBJ2-1,TRBV3-1/TRBV3-2,NA
CASSVGTANTEAFF,TRBJ1-1,TRBV5-1,NA
CASSLSGQGNQPQHF,TRBJ1-5,TRBV28,NA
CASSLIVGSGETQYF,TRBJ2-5,TRBV5-6,NA
CASSPYLQGQAHGYTF,TRBJ1-2,TRBV3-1/TRBV3-2,NA
CASSWGNGELFF,TRBJ2-2,TRBV7-3,NA
CASSQGALGSFNEQFF,TRBJ2-1,TRBV4-1,NA
CATSDARVGGLGYTF,TRBJ1-2,TRBV24-1,NA
CASRRAGYDREQYF,TRBJ2-7,TRBV2,NA
CASSLAGQTNEKLFF,TRBJ1-4,TRBV27,NA
CASSLAGRGNYGYTF,TRBJ1-2,TRBV5-8,NA
CASSSDRVWQPQHF,TRBJ1-5,TRBV7-2,NA
CASSPQGAGGNQPQHF,TRBJ1-5,TRBV18,NA
CASSQDRALNTEAFF,TRBJ1-1,TRBV4-1,once
CASSLGPSGAQETRYF,TRBJ2-5,TRBV5-1,NA
CASSFSLQGLAKNIQYF,TRBJ2-4,TRBV27,NA
CASSLDAGPNSPLHF,TRBJ1-6,TRBV5-1,NA
CASSFAHTEAFF,TRBJ1-1,TRBV3-1/TRBV3-2,once
CASSPRTYGYTF,TRBJ1-2,TRBV18,NA
CASSQDKQTGRRSYTF,TRBJ1-2,TRBV3-1/TRBV3-2,NA
CASSLRGSTEAFF,TRBJ1-1,TRBV13,NA
CASMGGNTIYF,TRBJ1-3,TRBV28,NA